Shown below are 11 T cell receptor beta chains from a single sample sequenced in a study of T cell repertoires in cytomegalovirus infection. A single record per CDR3 protein comes from TCRdb applying MiXCR to the reads. This repertoire shows 230,000 or so distinct CDR3 sequences, 35% to 40% found once; its top ten account for approximately 60%. Antigens of these TCRs are unknown. The specimen was CD8+ T cells from cultured PBMCs, collected from culture after CMV antigen stimulation. Receptor source: a human donor in good health (CMV status not recorded). Some clones in this sample may be carry-over from other donors' samples.

This chain connects TRBV27 to TRBJ2-7, with D perhaps TRBD2 (6 bases). The germline V gene encodes CDR1 MNHEY and CDR2 SMNVEV (reference sequence). V shed 5 bases and J shed 1 base, with 18 bases lying between them. The CDR3 covers 16 residues. The CDR3 sequence: CASSPLGGRGSYEQYF. DNA of the CDR3: TGTGCCAGCAGTCCACTTGGGGGGAGAGGTTCCTACGAGCAGTACTTC.

V is TRBV5-6 and J is TRBJ1-1; weak D call: TRBD1 (5 bases). Between the trimmed V and J ends, which lost 4 bases and 1 base, there was a span of 14 bases. This CDR3 has 15 residues. In germline, CDR1 is SGHDT, CDR2 YYEEEE. The CDR3 DNA reads as TGTGCCAGCAGCCCCGACAAGGGGCAGAACACTGAAGCTTTCTTT. It encodes CASSPDKGQNTEAFF.

The chain links TRBV6-4 to TRBJ2-7; 9 bases are shared with TRBD2. The CDR3 has 18 residues. With V trimmed by 2 bases and J by 2 bases, 13 bases remained unmatched. The germline V gene encodes CDR1 MRHNA and CDR2 SNTAGT. This chain's CDR3 is CASSDPQRTSESPYEQYF. CDR3 DNA sequence: TGTGCCAGCAGTGACCCGCAAAGGACTAGCGAATCTCCCTACGAGCAGTACTTC.

CDR3 nucleotide sequence: TGTGCCAGCAGCTCATCAGACCTACTAGCGGGAGGCACCTACGAGCAGTACTTC. Translated: CASSSSDLLAGGTYEQYF. The chain joins TRBV7-6 to TRBJ2-7, with 12 bases fitting TRBD2. The trim removed 4 bases at V and 2 bases at J, leaving 12 bases unmatched. The CDR3 has 18 amino acids. Germline CDR1 SGHVS, CDR2 FNYEAQ.

The V call is TRBV3-1, the J call TRBJ2-3; TRBD2 matches at 12 bases. Germline V lookup: CDR1 LGHDT, CDR2 YNNKEL (reference sequence). This CDR3 contains 20 residues. V lost 2 bases and J lost 0; bases outside the gene matches: 12. The CDR3 protein is CASSQFALTSGGKSTDTQYF. The DNA of the CDR3 is TGTGCCAGCAGCCAATTTGCTTTGACTAGCGGGGGCAAGAGCACAGATACGCAGTATTTT.

The V call is TRBV6-6, the J call TRBJ2-7; 8 bases map to TRBD1. The CDR3 length is 14 residues. Germline CDR1 MNHNY, CDR2 SVGAGI (reference sequence). J was trimmed by 2 bases and V by 7 bases; bases with no gene match: 7. Written as DNA, the CDR3 is TGTGCCAGCACCATCGACAGGGGAGCCTACGAGCAGTACTTC. This encodes CASTIDRGAYEQYF.

The genes are TRBV7-9 and TRBJ1-1; D is ambiguous. This CDR3 contains 14 residues. V lost 0 bases to trimming and J lost 1 base, with 6 bases between them. The germline CDR1 and CDR2 sequences are SEHNR and FQNEAQ (reference sequence). The CDR3 DNA is TGTGCCAGCAGCTTAGCCGGGAGGAACACTGAAGCTTTCTTT. It yields the protein CASSLAGRNTEAFF.

This clonotype appeared a single time. The rearrangement links TRBV11-1 to TRBJ1-1; D might be TRBD1 (5 bases). The length of the CDR3 is 17 residues. The V gene's germline CDR1 is SGHAT and CDR2 FQDESV (reference sequence). Trimming removed 5 bases from V and 1 base from J, with 20 bases in between. CDR3 sequence: CASSPLRDAPPNTEAFF. As DNA, the CDR3 is TGTGCCAGCAGCCCGCTCCGGGACGCCCCCCCGAACACTGAAGCTTTCTTT.

As for this clonotype: Relative to the germline gene, one junction end is altered; a read error may explain this. The CDR3 nucleotides read TGTGCCATCAGTGACTCCAACAATGAGCAGTTCTTC. Residues: CAISDSNNEQFF. The V and J genes are TRBV10-3 and TRBJ2-1; D is unresolved. The CDR3 is 12 amino acids. Germline assignment: CDR1 ENHRY and CDR2 SYGVKD.

The chain carries TRBV10-3 and TRBJ2-3; 9 nucleotides align to TRBD2. Germline V CDR1 and CDR2: ENHRY, SYGVKD. Trimming cost V 0 bases and J 4 bases; bases outside gene matches: 8. This CDR3 is 17 amino acids long. The CDR3 here is CAISESGAGGVADTQYF. Here the CDR3 DNA reads TGTGCCATCAGTGAGTCGGGCGCGGGAGGGGTTGCAGATACGCAGTATTTT.

This clonotype showed up just once. The rearrangement uses TRBV27 and TRBJ2-1; D is tentatively TRBD1 or TRBD2 (7 bases each). V lost 5 bases, J lost 5 bases, and 13 bases lay in between. Germline assignment: CDR1 MNHEY and CDR2 SMNVEV (reference sequence). The CDR3 extends over 14 amino acids. The CDR3, as DNA: TGTGCCAGCAGTCAGGGGGGGCCCCACAATGAGCAGTTCTTC. It codes for CASSQGGPHNEQFF.